A selection of T cell receptor beta chains follows, all from one sample in a study of patients and donors after allogeneic stem cell transplantation. One entry per CDR3 protein, called by TCRdb with MiXCR from the RT-PCR reads. Of about 410,000 distinct CDR3 sequences in the sample, around 16% were seen once. The specimen sequenced was blood, either unsorted or a sorted T cell fraction (not recorded which). The receptors come from a human donor who was either an allogeneic HSCT recipient or a stem cell or donor lymphocyte infusion donor (not recorded which). It is not recorded whose cells these are; they may come from a transplant donor. Each CDR3 is given with its conserved first and last residue. Each record gives: D gene, clone size, J gene, V gene, CDR3 DNA, CDR3 protein. The D gene is left open where the match is weak. Size is stated for part of the rows, as once, few or many counts, or as a class when the clone is expanded.

- | - | TRBJ1-2 | TRBV15 | TGTGCCACCAGCAGAGGGGCCACCCGTCCTTTTGGCTACACCTTC | CATSRGATRPFGYTF
TRBD1 | - | TRBJ1-1 | TRBV28 | TGTGCCAGCAGTTCCTGGACAGGGTCCACTGAAGCTTTCTTT | CASSSWTGSTEAFF
TRBD2 | many | TRBJ2-2 | TRBV5-1 | TGCGCCAGCAGCATGGGGACTAGCGGAAACACCGGGGAGCTGTTTTTT | CASSMGTSGNTGELFF
- | - | TRBJ1-3 | TRBV29-1 | TGCAGCGTTGGCCCGAGAGGTGGAAACACCATATATTTT | CSVGPRGGNTIYF
- | many | TRBJ2-2 | TRBV5-1 | TGCGCCAGCAGCTTGGCGGCCACCGGGGAGCTGTTTTTT | CASSLAATGELFF
- | - | TRBJ2-3 | TRBV7-3 | TGTGCCAGCAGCTTAATTCTGCGGGCCACAGATACGCAGTATTTT | CASSLILRATDTQYF
TRBD2 | - | TRBJ2-3 | TRBV11-3 | TGTGCCAGCAGCCCGCAGCGGCCTAGCGGGCCAGATACGCAGTATTTT | CASSPQRPSGPDTQYF
- | few | TRBJ1-2 | TRBV14 | TGTGCCAGCAGCCAGATATGGGCGGACGGCTACACCTTC | CASSQIWADGYTF
- | - | TRBJ1-2 | TRBV18 | TGTGCCAGCTCCCACTCGACCGGGACTAACTATGGCTACACCTTC | CASSHSTGTNYGYTF
TRBD2 | - | TRBJ2-6 | TRBV2 | TGTGCCAGCAGGAAAGCGGGAGGAACTGGGGCCAACGTCCTGACTTTC | CASRKAGGTGANVLTF
TRBD2 | few | TRBJ2-3 | TRBV12-3/TRBV12-4 | TGTGCCAGCAGCCGGGGACTAGCGGGGGTTACAGATACGCAGTATTTT | CASSRGLAGVTDTQYF
TRBD1 | many | TRBJ1-4 | TRBV15 | TGTGCCACCAGCAGTATGACAGGGGATGAAAAACTGTTTTTT | CATSSMTGDEKLFF
- | - | TRBJ2-6 | TRBV7-8 | TGTGCCAGCAGTATGGTTAACTCTGGGGCCAACGTCCTGACTTTC | CASSMVNSGANVLTF
- | few | TRBJ2-2 | TRBV9 | TGTGCCAGCAGCGTGAGGGGGGACCCGAACACCGGGGAGCTGTTTTTT | CASSVRGDPNTGELFF
- | - | TRBJ2-1 | TRBV9 | TGTGCCAGCAGCGCCCCGCGTACATACAATGAGCAGTTCTTC | CASSAPRTYNEQFF
TRBD2 | many | TRBJ2-1 | TRBV12-5 | TGTGCTAGTGGTTCCGGACTAGCAAGTAAGCAGTTCTTC | CASGSGLASKQFF
TRBD1 | - | TRBJ2-7 | TRBV18 | TGTGCCAGCTCACCAAAGGGGGGGACAGGGACTTCCGAGCAGTACTTC | CASSPKGGTGTSEQYF
TRBD1 | few | TRBJ1-5 | TRBV6-4 | TGTGCCAGCAGGGATCGCGGACAGGGGATGGGGAATCAGCCCCAGCATTTT | CASRDRGQGMGNQPQHF
- | many | TRBJ2-2 | TRBV6-5 | TGTGCCAGCAGTTACGGAACCGGGGAGCTGTTTTTT | CASSYGTGELFF
- | - | TRBJ2-6 | TRBV9 | TGTGCCAGCAGCGGCGGGACGGGACTCGCAAGCTCCGGGGCCAACGTCCTGACTTTC | CASSGGTGLASSGANVLTF
- | few | TRBJ2-7 | TRBV12-3/TRBV12-4 | TGTGCCAGCAGCCCCCCACCGGGGAGAGGCTCCTACGAGCAGTACTTC | CASSPPPGRGSYEQYF
- | few | TRBJ2-7 | TRBV5-1 | TGCGCCAGCAGCTGGGGGACTAGGGACAGCTACGAGCAGTACTTC | CASSWGTRDSYEQYF
TRBD2 | - | TRBJ2-1 | TRBV19 | TGTGCCAGTAGTCGGGGACTAGCGGGAGCCAATGAGCAGTTCTTC | CASSRGLAGANEQFF
- | few | TRBJ2-4 | TRBV27 | TGTGCCAGCCACTCCCTTAGAGACGGCAAAAACATTCAGTACTTC | CASHSLRDGKNIQYF
TRBD2 | - | TRBJ2-7 | TRBV2 | TGTGCCAGCATGGGGACTAGCGGGAGTATTTACGAGCAGTACTTC | CASMGTSGSIYEQYF
- | - | TRBJ1-5 | TRBV6-2/TRBV6-3 | TGTGCCAGCAGTTACCGGCAGGGAGGACAGCCCCAGCATTTT | CASSYRQGGQPQHF
- | few | TRBJ2-2 | TRBV2 | TGTGCCAGCAGTGGGGAGGTCGCCGGGGAGCTGTTTTTT | CASSGEVAGELFF
- | few | TRBJ2-5 | TRBV5-1 | TGCGCCAGCAGCTGGTCGGGAGAAAACTCAGAGACCCAGTACTTC | CASSWSGENSETQYF
- | - | TRBJ2-1 | TRBV12-3/TRBV12-4 | TGTGCCAGCAGTTTAAATCTAGCAGTTAATGAGCAGTTCTTC | CASSLNLAVNEQFF
TRBD2 | many | TRBJ2-2 | TRBV4-3 | TGCGCCAGCAGCCCCTTTCTTGGCGGGGGGCGGACCGGGGAGCTGTTTTTT | CASSPFLGGGRTGELFF
- | - | TRBJ1-1 | TRBV20-1 | TGCAGTGCTAGAGATTGGGGTTTTACTGAAGCTTTCTTT | CSARDWGFTEAFF
- | few | TRBJ2-5 | TRBV5-1 | TGCGCCAGCAGCTGGACGACTAGAGCCAGAGGGGGGGAGACCCAGTACTTC | CASSWTTRARGGETQYF
TRBD2 | few | TRBJ2-1 | TRBV12-3/TRBV12-4 | TGTGCCAGCAGTTTATTGGCGGGAGGGTCTTACAATGAGCAGTTCTTC | CASSLLAGGSYNEQFF
- | - | TRBJ2-7 | TRBV2 | TGTGCCAGCAAATTTAGCCCCTACGAGCAGTACTTC | CASKFSPYEQYF
TRBD1 | - | TRBJ2-7 | TRBV10-3 | TGTGCCAAGGGACAGGGAGATTACGAGCAGTACTTC | CAKGQGDYEQYF
- | - | TRBJ2-2 | TRBV6-2/TRBV6-3 | TGTGCCAGCAGTTACTCGACCCACGTGGGGGACACCGGGGAGCTGTTTTTT | CASSYSTHVGDTGELFF
- | - | TRBJ1-1 | TRBV11-3 | TGTGCCAGCTCCCCAGGAGATAACCCTGAAGCTTTCTTT | CASSPGDNPEAFF
- | - | TRBJ2-2 | TRBV7-8 | TGTGCCAGCAGCTTAGAACTAGTCGCCGGGGAGCTGTTTTTT | CASSLELVAGELFF
TRBD1 | many | TRBJ2-1 | TRBV6-5 | TGTGCCAGCAGTTACAGTGGACAGGGGTACAATGAGCAGTTCTTC | CASSYSGQGYNEQFF
TRBD1 | few | TRBJ2-7 | TRBV6-1 | TGTGCCAGCAGTACAAGGGGACAGGGGGCCTACGAGCAGTACTTC | CASSTRGQGAYEQYF
- | - | TRBJ2-7 | TRBV3-1 | TGTGCCAGCAGCCAGCTACTAGGTGCGAGCTCCTACGAGCAGTACTTC | CASSQLLGASSYEQYF
- | many | TRBJ2-2 | TRBV29-1 | TGCAGCGTTGAACTTTCAGGGACCGGGGAGCTGTTTTTT | CSVELSGTGELFF
TRBD2 | few | TRBJ2-1 | TRBV7-2 | TGTGCCAGCAGCCTTAGCGGGACCCAACCGGGTGAGCAGTTCTTC | CASSLSGTQPGEQFF
- | few | TRBJ2-5 | TRBV6-6 | TGTGCCAGCAGGGGTAGTTTCCAAGAGACCCAGTACTTC | CASRGSFQETQYF
- | few | TRBJ1-2 | TRBV11-2 | TGTGCCAGCAGTCCTACAGTATCCCTAGGGACCTTC | CASSPTVSLGTF
- | few | TRBJ1-2 | TRBV12-3/TRBV12-4 | TGTGCCAGCAGTGGAGGGCGACACTATGGCTACACCTTC | CASSGGRHYGYTF
- | - | TRBJ1-1 | TRBV29-1 | TGCAGCGTTGCGGCAGGGGAGGTCACTGAAGCTTTCTTT | CSVAAGEVTEAFF
TRBD1 | - | TRBJ2-5 | TRBV12-3/TRBV12-4 | TGTGCCAGCAGCCGATGGGGACAGGGAGGAGAGACCCAGTACTTC | CASSRWGQGGETQYF
- | few | TRBJ2-1 | TRBV7-6 | TGTGCCAGCAGTCACACACCGGGGGAGCAGTTCTTC | CASSHTPGEQFF
TRBD2 | - | TRBJ2-7 | TRBV7-9 | TGTGCCAGCAGCGCCACCGGGACTAGCGGGATTGAGCAGTGCTTC | CASSATGTSGIEQCF
- | - | TRBJ2-3 | TRBV7-9 | TGTGCCAGCAGCCCTATTGCGGCGGGACAACATACGCAGTATTTT | CASSPIAAGQHTQYF
- | - | TRBJ2-7 | TRBV18 | TGTGCCAGCTCACCACTACGGGAACTCGAGCAGTACTTC | CASSPLRELEQYF
- | - | TRBJ1-4 | TRBV20-1 | TGCAGTGCTAGAGCCGGGGAGGGAACTAATGAAAAACTGTTTTTT | CSARAGEGTNEKLFF
TRBD2 | - | TRBJ2-7 | TRBV7-9 | TGTGCCAGCAGCGGGCCGGGACTAGCGAAAAACTCCTACGAGCAGTACTTC | CASSGPGLAKNSYEQYF
- | - | TRBJ2-7 | TRBV10-3 | TGTGCCATCACCCGGGGGCAGGGTGGAATCCACGAGCAGTACTTC | CAITRGQGGIHEQYF
- | - | TRBJ1-1 | TRBV7-6 | TGTGCCAGCAGCTCCTACCCAGGGGAAAACACTGAAGCTTTCTTT | CASSSYPGENTEAFF